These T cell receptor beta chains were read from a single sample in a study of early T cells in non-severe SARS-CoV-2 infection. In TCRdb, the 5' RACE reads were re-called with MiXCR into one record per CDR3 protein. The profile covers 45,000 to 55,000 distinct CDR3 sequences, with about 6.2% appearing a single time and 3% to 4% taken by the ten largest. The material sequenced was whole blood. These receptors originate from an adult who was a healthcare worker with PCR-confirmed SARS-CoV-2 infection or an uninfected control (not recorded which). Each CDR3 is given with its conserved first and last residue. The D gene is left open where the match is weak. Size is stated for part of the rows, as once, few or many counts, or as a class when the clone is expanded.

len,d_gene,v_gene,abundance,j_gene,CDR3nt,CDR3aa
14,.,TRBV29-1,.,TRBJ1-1,TGCAGCGTTGTTTTATCAATATCGAACACTGAAGCTTTCTTT,CSVVLSISNTEAFF
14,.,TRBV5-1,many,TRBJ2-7,TGCGCCAGCAGCTTGATGGGGGGATCCTACGAGCAGTACTTC,CASSLMGGSYEQYF
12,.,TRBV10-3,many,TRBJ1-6,TGTGCCACCAGGGTGATGGGTTCACCCCTCCACTTT,CATRVMGSPLHF
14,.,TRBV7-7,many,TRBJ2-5,TGTGCTAGCAGCTCCGGAATCGACCGGGAGACCCAGTACTTC,CASSSGIDRETQYF
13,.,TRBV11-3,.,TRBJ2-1,TGTGCCAGCAGCCTAATCGAGGGCAATGAGCAGTTCTTC,CASSLIEGNEQFF
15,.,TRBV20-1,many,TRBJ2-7,TGCAGTGCTACCTCTTCAAGGGGGGGGCAATACGAGCAGTACTTC,CSATSSRGGQYEQYF
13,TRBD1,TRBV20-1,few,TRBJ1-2,TGCAGTGCTAGAGAAGGGACAGTCTATGGCTACACCTTC,CSAREGTVYGYTF
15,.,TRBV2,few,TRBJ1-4,TGTGCCAGCAGTCCCTACACGAGGCGGAATGAAAAACTGTTTTTT,CASSPYTRRNEKLFF
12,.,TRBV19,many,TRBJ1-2,TGTGCCAGTATGAGGGGTAACTATGGCTACACCTTC,CASMRGNYGYTF
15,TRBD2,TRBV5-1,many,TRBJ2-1,TGCGCCAGCAGCCAAACTAGCGGGGGGGCTGGTGAGCAGTTCTTC,CASSQTSGGAGEQFF
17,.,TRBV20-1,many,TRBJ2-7,TGCAGTGCTAGAGACGCCCATTGGCCCAAGAGCTCCTACGAGCAGTACTTC,CSARDAHWPKSSYEQYF
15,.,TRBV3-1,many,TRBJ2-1,TGTGCCAGCAGCCAACCGCGGCTCGGATACAATGAGCAGTTCTTC,CASSQPRLGYNEQFF
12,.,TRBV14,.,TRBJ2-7,TGTGCCAGCAGCCAAGCAGGCTACGAGCAGTACTTC,CASSQAGYEQYF
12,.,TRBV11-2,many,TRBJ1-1,TGTGCCAGCAGCTTGTTTGACACTGAAGCTTTCTTT,CASSLFDTEAFF
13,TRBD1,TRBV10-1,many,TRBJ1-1,TGCGCCAGCAGTCGTGACAGGGCGACTGAAGCTTTCTTT,CASSRDRATEAFF
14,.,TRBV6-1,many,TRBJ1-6,TGTGCCAGCAGTGAAATCGAGGGATTTTCACCCCTCCACTTT,CASSEIEGFSPLHF
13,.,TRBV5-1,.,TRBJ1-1,TGCGCCAGCAGCTTGGTGTCGGGAACTGAAGCTTTCTTT,CASSLVSGTEAFF
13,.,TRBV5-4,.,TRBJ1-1,TGTGCCAGCAGGTCCAGACTGAACACTGAAGCTTTCTTT,CASRSRLNTEAFF
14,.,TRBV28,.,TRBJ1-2,TGTGCCAGCAGTTTAAGGGGCCTACCCTATGGCTACACCTTC,CASSLRGLPYGYTF
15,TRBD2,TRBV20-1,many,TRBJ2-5,TGCAGTGCCGCGAACCTCAGGACTAGCGGAGAGACCCAGTACTTC,CSAANLRTSGETQYF
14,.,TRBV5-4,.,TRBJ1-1,TGTGCCAGCAGGGGTGACTTAGTTGGCACTGAAGCTTTCTTT,CASRGDLVGTEAFF
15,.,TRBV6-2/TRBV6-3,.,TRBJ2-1,TGTGCCAGCAGAGCCTACAGGGAAATGAACAATGAGCAGTTCTTC,CASRAYREMNNEQFF
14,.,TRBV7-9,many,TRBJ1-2,TGTGCCAGCAGCTTAATTATGGCTTTCTATGGCTACACCTTC,CASSLIMAFYGYTF
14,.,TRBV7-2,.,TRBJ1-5,TGTGCCAGCACCCCCGGACGGGGCAATCAGCCCCAGCATTTT,CASTPGRGNQPQHF
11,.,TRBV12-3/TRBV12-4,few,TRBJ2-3,TGTGCCAGCAGACGAAGAGATACGCAGTATTTT,CASRRRDTQYF
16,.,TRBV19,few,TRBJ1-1,TGTGCCAGTAGGGCCCGAGGCGGCGGACCGAACACTGAAGCTTTCTTT,CASRARGGGPNTEAFF
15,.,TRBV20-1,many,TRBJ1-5,TGCAGTGCGTCTCGGGACTTAGCTAGCAATCAGCCCCAGCATTTT,CSASRDLASNQPQHF
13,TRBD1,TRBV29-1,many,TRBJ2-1,TGCAGCGTTGACCGGGACAGTCTCAATGAGCAGTTCTTC,CSVDRDSLNEQFF
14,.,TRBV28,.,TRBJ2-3,TGTGCCAGCAGTCAACTGACACCCGGGGGTACGCAGTATTTT,CASSQLTPGGTQYF
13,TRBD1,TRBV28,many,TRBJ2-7,TGTGCCAGCAGTCCTAGTTTCGGGACAGGGCGAAACTTC,CASSPSFGTGRNF
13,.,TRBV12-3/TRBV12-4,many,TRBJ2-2,TGTGCCAGCAGTCAACCACCGGGCGGGGAGCTGTTTTTT,CASSQPPGGELFF
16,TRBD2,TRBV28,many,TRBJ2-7,TGTGCCAGCAGGTTTGGCGGGGGGGTAATTACCTACGAGCAGTACTTC,CASRFGGGVITYEQYF
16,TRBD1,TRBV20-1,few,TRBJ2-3,TGCAGTGCTAGCCTCACCGGGACAGGGAGCACAGATACGCAGTATTTT,CSASLTGTGSTDTQYF
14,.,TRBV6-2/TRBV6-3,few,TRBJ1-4,TGTGCCAGCAGCCACCTCCAAGATAATGAAAAACTGTTTTTT,CASSHLQDNEKLFF
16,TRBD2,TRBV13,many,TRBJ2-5,TGTGCCAGCAGCTTAGAGAGTGCGGGGGTGCAAGAGACCCAGTACTTC,CASSLESAGVQETQYF
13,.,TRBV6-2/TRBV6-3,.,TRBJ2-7,TGTGCCAGCAGTTACCGCCCCTTCTACGAGCAGTACTTC,CASSYRPFYEQYF
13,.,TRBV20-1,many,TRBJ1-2,TGCAGTGCTAGAGACGGGGGAGGGTATGGCTACACCTTC,CSARDGGGYGYTF
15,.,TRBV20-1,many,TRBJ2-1,TGCAGTGCTAGAGGCCCGGGACGCTCCTACAATGAGCAGTTCTTC,CSARGPGRSYNEQFF
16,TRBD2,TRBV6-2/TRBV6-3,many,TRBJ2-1,TGTGCCAGCAGTTACTCCCTAGCGGGGGGGCCGGATGAGCAGTTCTTC,CASSYSLAGGPDEQFF
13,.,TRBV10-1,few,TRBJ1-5,TGCGCCAGCAGTTCCAATAGCAATCAGCCCCAGCATTTT,CASSSNSNQPQHF
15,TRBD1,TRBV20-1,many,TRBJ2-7,TGCAGTGCTAGAGATGTGAGGGGGCTTATCTACGAGCAGTACTTC,CSARDVRGLIYEQYF
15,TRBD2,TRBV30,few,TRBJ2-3,TGTGCCTCCACCCCCGGGGGGGGGCTTACAGATACGCAGTATTTT,CASTPGGGLTDTQYF
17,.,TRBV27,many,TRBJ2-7,TGTGCCAGCAGTTTATCGATGCGGCGGGGACAGCTTACGAAACAGTACTTC,CASSLSMRRGQLTKQYF
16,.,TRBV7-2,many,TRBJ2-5,TGTGCCAGCAGCTTAGAACCCAGGGGCGCAGGAGAGACCCAGTACTTC,CASSLEPRGAGETQYF